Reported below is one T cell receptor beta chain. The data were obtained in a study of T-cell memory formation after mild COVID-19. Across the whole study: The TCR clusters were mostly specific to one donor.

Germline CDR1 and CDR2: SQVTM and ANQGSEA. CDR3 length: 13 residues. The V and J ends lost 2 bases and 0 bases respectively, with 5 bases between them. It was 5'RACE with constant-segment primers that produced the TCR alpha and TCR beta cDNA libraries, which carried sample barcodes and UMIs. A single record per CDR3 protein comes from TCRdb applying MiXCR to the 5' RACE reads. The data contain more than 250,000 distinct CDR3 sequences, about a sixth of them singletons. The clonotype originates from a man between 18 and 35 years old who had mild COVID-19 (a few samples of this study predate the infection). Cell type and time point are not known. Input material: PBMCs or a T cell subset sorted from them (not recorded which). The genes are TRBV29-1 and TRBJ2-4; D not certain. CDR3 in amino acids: CSVEKGAKNIQYF. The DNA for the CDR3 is TGCAGCGTTGAAAAGGGAGCCAAAAACATTCAGTACTTC. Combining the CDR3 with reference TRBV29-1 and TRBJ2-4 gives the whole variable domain SAVISQKPSRDICQRGTSLTIQCQVDSQVTMMFWYRQQPGQSLTLIATANQGSEATYESGFVIDKFPISRPNLTFSTLTVSNMSPEDSSIYLCSVEKGAKNIQYFGAGTRLSVL.